These T cell receptor beta chains were read from a single sample in a study of human T cells and chemical hapten exposure. TCRdb itself ran the RACE reads through MiXCR, one entry per CDR3 protein. The repertoire holds more than 150,000 distinct CDR3 sequences, with approximately 26% as singletons. The sequencing here drew on whole blood, taken in connection with sensitization to the hapten diphenylcyclopropenone (DPC). The receptors derive from a woman aged 40-49 years with alopecia areata. Some clones in this sample may be carry-over from other donors' samples. Both conserved end residues are part of each CDR3. Fields, in order: CDR3 DNA, CDR3 protein, V gene, D gene, J gene, clone size. D genes are given only for firm matches. The size of a clone is reported for some rows only, either as once, few or many, or as a class for expanded clones.

cdr3_nt: TGTGCCAGCAGAATGGGGGGTCTTCACAATGAGCAGTTCTTC
cdr3_aa: CASRMGGLHNEQFF
v_call: TRBV28
d_call: .
j_call: TRBJ2-1
clone_size: .

cdr3_nt: TGTGCCAGCAGTTACTTGACAGTCAGCAATCAGCCCCAGCATTTT
cdr3_aa: CASSYLTVSNQPQHF
v_call: TRBV6-6
d_call: .
j_call: TRBJ1-5
clone_size: .

cdr3_nt: TGCAGCGTTGAACGCAGGATCAAGAGCTACACCTTC
cdr3_aa: CSVERRIKSYTF
v_call: TRBV29-1
d_call: .
j_call: TRBJ1-2
clone_size: .

cdr3_nt: TGTGCCAGCAGCACGGGACAGTCGGCGAGTCAGCCCCAGCATTTT
cdr3_aa: CASSTGQSASQPQHF
v_call: TRBV7-9
d_call: TRBD1
j_call: TRBJ1-5
clone_size: .

cdr3_nt: TGTGCCAGCAGCTTAGCCCTACCCATGGCGCAGTATTTT
cdr3_aa: CASSLALPMAQYF
v_call: TRBV7-2
d_call: .
j_call: TRBJ2-3
clone_size: .

cdr3_nt: TGTGCCAGCAGCTTAAGTAGGGAGACTGAAGCTTTCTTT
cdr3_aa: CASSLSRETEAFF
v_call: TRBV7-2
d_call: .
j_call: TRBJ1-1
clone_size: .

cdr3_nt: TGTGCCAGCTCACCGCGAGAAGAGACCCAGTACTTC
cdr3_aa: CASSPREETQYF
v_call: TRBV18
d_call: .
j_call: TRBJ2-5
clone_size: .

cdr3_nt: TGTGCCAGCAGCCGAAACAGGGCTCAGCCCCAGCATTTT
cdr3_aa: CASSRNRAQPQHF
v_call: TRBV3-1
d_call: .
j_call: TRBJ1-5
clone_size: .

cdr3_nt: TGTGCCAGCAGCCCCGGGGAGACGAATGAAAAACTGTTTTTT
cdr3_aa: CASSPGETNEKLFF
v_call: TRBV4-2
d_call: .
j_call: TRBJ1-4
clone_size: .

cdr3_nt: TGCGCCAGCAGCCCAACCCTTCGGGGCATGAACACTGAAGCTTTCTTT
cdr3_aa: CASSPTLRGMNTEAFF
v_call: TRBV4-3
d_call: .
j_call: TRBJ1-1
clone_size: many

cdr3_nt: TGTGCCAGCAGTTTAGGGACAGGGGTCACAGATACGCAGTATTTT
cdr3_aa: CASSLGTGVTDTQYF
v_call: TRBV28
d_call: TRBD1
j_call: TRBJ2-3
clone_size: .

cdr3_nt: TGTGCCAGCAGCTTGGACCGGCGGGAGGGTACCTACGAGCAGTACTTC
cdr3_aa: CASSLDRREGTYEQYF
v_call: TRBV5-6
d_call: TRBD2
j_call: TRBJ2-7
clone_size: few

cdr3_nt: TGTGCCAGCAGCCCAGGACAGCGCTATGGCTACACCTTC
cdr3_aa: CASSPGQRYGYTF
v_call: TRBV7-2
d_call: .
j_call: TRBJ1-2
clone_size: few

cdr3_nt: TGTGCCAGCAGTAGGACTAGCGGGAGCGCCGAGCAGTACTTC
cdr3_aa: CASSRTSGSAEQYF
v_call: TRBV6-2/TRBV6-3
d_call: TRBD2
j_call: TRBJ2-7
clone_size: many

cdr3_nt: TGTGCCAGCAGCCCATTACCCACCGGGACAGGGGTCTCCTACGAGCAGTACTTC
cdr3_aa: CASSPLPTGTGVSYEQYF
v_call: TRBV6-2/TRBV6-3
d_call: TRBD1
j_call: TRBJ2-7
clone_size: .

cdr3_nt: TGTGCCAGCAGTTTGGTAGTTAACACCGGGGAGCTGTTTTTT
cdr3_aa: CASSLVVNTGELFF
v_call: TRBV27
d_call: .
j_call: TRBJ2-2
clone_size: few

cdr3_nt: TGCAGTGCTAGAGATGTTCGGACAGACTACGAGCAGTACTTC
cdr3_aa: CSARDVRTDYEQYF
v_call: TRBV20-1
d_call: .
j_call: TRBJ2-7
clone_size: many

cdr3_nt: TGCAGCGCGGACAGGACGAACACTGAAGCTTTCTTT
cdr3_aa: CSADRTNTEAFF
v_call: TRBV29-1
d_call: TRBD1
j_call: TRBJ1-1
clone_size: many

cdr3_nt: TGTGCCAGCAGTTACTCGATTTCTAGCGGGAGTGGCAATGAGCAGTTCTTC
cdr3_aa: CASSYSISSGSGNEQFF
v_call: TRBV6-5
d_call: TRBD2
j_call: TRBJ2-1
clone_size: .

cdr3_nt: TGTGCCAGCAGTTACCCCGGGGCCTACGAGCAGTACTTC
cdr3_aa: CASSYPGAYEQYF
v_call: TRBV6-6
d_call: .
j_call: TRBJ2-7
clone_size: .

cdr3_nt: TGTGCCAGCAGCAAACGCGCCACTACTGAAGCTTTCTTT
cdr3_aa: CASSKRATTEAFF
v_call: TRBV21-1
d_call: .
j_call: TRBJ1-1
clone_size: .

cdr3_nt: TGCGCCAGCAGCTCAGGGGTTAGTACCTACGAGCAGTACTTC
cdr3_aa: CASSSGVSTYEQYF
v_call: TRBV5-1
d_call: .
j_call: TRBJ2-7
clone_size: .

cdr3_nt: TGTGCCAGCAGTTTGGACAGGGTTTACAATGAGCAGTTCTTC
cdr3_aa: CASSLDRVYNEQFF
v_call: TRBV28
d_call: TRBD1
j_call: TRBJ2-1
clone_size: many

cdr3_nt: TGTGCCACAAACAGGGGGGACGCAACTAATGAAAAACTGTTTTTT
cdr3_aa: CATNRGDATNEKLFF
v_call: TRBV28
d_call: TRBD1
j_call: TRBJ1-4
clone_size: .

cdr3_nt: TGCAGTGCTAGAGATCCGGGTTTGGGGGGATCTCAGCCCCAGCATTTT
cdr3_aa: CSARDPGLGGSQPQHF
v_call: TRBV20-1
d_call: .
j_call: TRBJ1-5
clone_size: .

cdr3_nt: TGCAGTGCAAGCCCCGGGACAGGGGGCTACGAGCAGTACTTC
cdr3_aa: CSASPGTGGYEQYF
v_call: TRBV20-1
d_call: TRBD1
j_call: TRBJ2-7
clone_size: few